This T cell receptor (beta chain) was sequenced during a study of blood T cell repertoires in COVID-19. Study summary: Sample material is recorded as cDNA or gDNA derived from T cells, B-cell-depleted T cells, or PBMCs.

The CDR3 is 13 amino acids. V lost 3 bases, J lost 2 bases, and 10 bases lay in between. Germline CDR1 reads GTSNPN; CDR2 reads SVGIG (reference sequence). Per the study methods: Nucleated cell counts were estimated from reference gene primer amplification. Method: immunoSEQ multiplex PCR; TCRdb's copy keeps in-frame clones and lacks some. That table supplies the V and J calls and clone size; D and trimming were determined from the DNA. Seen here are 200,000 to 250,000 clones, about 83% observed once, and the top ten hold about 7.4%. This TCR was recovered from a woman aged 45-59 years with acute or convalescent COVID-19. Sequencing input: peripheral blood. V gene TRBV30 combines with J gene TRBJ1-1; D uncertain. The CDR3 DNA reads TGTGCCTGGAGCTTACGGACTAACACTGAAGCTTTCTTT. Amino acid sequence: CAWSLRTNTEAFF. The variable domain in full, with the rest retrieved from reference TRBV30 and TRBJ1-1, is SQTIHQWPATLVQPVGSPLSLECTVEGTSNPNLYWYRQAAGRGLQLLFYSVGIGQISSEVPQNLSASRPQDRQFILSSKKLLLSDSGFYLCAWSLRTNTEAFFGQGTRLTVV.